The clone carrying this T cell receptor beta chain was picked up a small number of times. The data belong to a study of radiation and T cells in renal cell carcinoma. The protocol was immunoSEQ multiplex PCR, while the TCRdb copy is restricted to in-frame clones and leaves out a portion. The sample yields 130,000 to 150,000 clones, 65% to 90% seen once. The time point here: blood 4 weeks post-SBRT, at nephrectomy. The treatment is: 15 Gy SBRT to primary tumor, nephrectomy 4 weeks later. Nephrectomy followed 15 Gy stereotactic body radiation by 4 weeks. Blood was sampled at baseline, 2 weeks and 4 weeks after SBRT. This renal cell carcinoma was of the clear cell type. The CDR3 is 16 residues long. Trimming pared 9 bases from V and 0 bases from J, leaving 15 bases between. Germline CDR1 LNHDA, CDR2 SQIVND (reference sequence).

Sequencing used blood, obtained from a patient whose treatment included radiotherapy and nephrectomy. The rearrangement links TRBV19 to TRBJ1-6; D not resolved. The TCR was taken from a woman between 50 and 59 years old with renal cell carcinoma. The CDR3 here is CASRTFRSSYNSPLHF. The CDR3, as DNA: TGTGCCAGCAGGACCTTTAGGAGCTCCTATAATTCACCCCTCCACTTT.